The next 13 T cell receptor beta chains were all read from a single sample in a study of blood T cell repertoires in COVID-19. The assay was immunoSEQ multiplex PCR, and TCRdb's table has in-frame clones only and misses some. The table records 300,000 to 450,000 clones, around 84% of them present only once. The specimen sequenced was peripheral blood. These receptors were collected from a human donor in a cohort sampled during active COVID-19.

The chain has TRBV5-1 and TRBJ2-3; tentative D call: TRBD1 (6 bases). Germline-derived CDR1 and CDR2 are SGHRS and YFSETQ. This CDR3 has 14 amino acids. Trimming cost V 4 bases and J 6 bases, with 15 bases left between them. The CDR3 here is CASSLGTGSDTQYF. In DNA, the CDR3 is TGCGCCAGCAGCCTTGGCACAGGGAGCGATACGCAGTATTTT. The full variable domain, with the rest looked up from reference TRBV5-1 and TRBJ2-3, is KAGVTQTPRYLIKTRGQQVTLSCSPISGHRSVSWYQQTPGQGLQFLFEYFSETQRNKGNFPGRFSGRQFSNSRSEMNVSTLELGDSALYLCASSLGTGSDTQYFGPGTRLTVL.

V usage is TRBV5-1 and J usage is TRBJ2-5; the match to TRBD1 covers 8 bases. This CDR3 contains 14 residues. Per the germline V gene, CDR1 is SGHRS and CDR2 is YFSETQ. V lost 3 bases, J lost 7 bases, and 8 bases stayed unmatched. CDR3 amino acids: CASSSPGGVGTQYF. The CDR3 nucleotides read TGCGCCAGCAGCTCCCCAGGGGGCGTAGGGACCCAGTACTTC.

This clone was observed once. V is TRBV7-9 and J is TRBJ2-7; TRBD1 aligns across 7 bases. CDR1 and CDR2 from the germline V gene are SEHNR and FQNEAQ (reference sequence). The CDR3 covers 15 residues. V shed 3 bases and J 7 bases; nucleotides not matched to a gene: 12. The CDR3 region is CASSFAGTERKEQYF. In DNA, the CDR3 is TGTGCCAGCAGCTTTGCAGGGACAGAGCGTAAGGAGCAGTACTTC.

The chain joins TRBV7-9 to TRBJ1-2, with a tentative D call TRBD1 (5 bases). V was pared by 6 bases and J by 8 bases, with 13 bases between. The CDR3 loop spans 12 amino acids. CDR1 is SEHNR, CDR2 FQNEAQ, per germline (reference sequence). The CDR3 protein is CASSWGVLGYTF. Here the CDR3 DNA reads TGTGCCAGCAGTTGGGGGGTACTGGGCTACACCTTC.

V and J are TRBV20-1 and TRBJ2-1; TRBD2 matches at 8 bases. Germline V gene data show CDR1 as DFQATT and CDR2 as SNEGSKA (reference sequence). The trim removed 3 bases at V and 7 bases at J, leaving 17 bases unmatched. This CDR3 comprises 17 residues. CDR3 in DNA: TGCAGTGCTAGTAATCGGGAGGGATTTGGGAAGGAGAATGAGCAGTTCTTC. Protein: CSASNREGFGKENEQFF.

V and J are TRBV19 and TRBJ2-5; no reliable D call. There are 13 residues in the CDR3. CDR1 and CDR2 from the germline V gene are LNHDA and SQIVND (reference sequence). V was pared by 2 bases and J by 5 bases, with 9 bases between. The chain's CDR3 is CASSISPGETQYF. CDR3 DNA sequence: TGTGCCAGTAGTATAAGCCCGGGTGAGACCCAGTACTTC.

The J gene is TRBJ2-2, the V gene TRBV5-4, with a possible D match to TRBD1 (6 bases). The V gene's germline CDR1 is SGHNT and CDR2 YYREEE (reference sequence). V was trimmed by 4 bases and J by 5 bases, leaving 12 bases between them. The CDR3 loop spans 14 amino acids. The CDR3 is CASSTGQQTGELFF. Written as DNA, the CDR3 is TGTGCCAGCAGCACGGGACAACAGACCGGGGAGCTGTTTTTT.

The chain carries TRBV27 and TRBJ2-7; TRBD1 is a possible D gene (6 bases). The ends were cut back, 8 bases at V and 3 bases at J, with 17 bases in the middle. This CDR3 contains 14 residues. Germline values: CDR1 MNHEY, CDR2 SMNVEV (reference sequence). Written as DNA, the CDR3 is TGTGCCAGCCCCCTGGACAGCCGGAACTACGAGCAGTACTTC. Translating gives CASPLDSRNYEQYF.

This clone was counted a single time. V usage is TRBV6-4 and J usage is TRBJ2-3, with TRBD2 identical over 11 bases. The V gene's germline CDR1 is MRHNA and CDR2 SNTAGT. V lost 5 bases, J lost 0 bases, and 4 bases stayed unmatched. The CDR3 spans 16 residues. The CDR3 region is CASSPSGGLSTDTQYF. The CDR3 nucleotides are TGTGCCAGCAGTCCTAGCGGGGGGCTAAGCACAGATACGCAGTATTTT.

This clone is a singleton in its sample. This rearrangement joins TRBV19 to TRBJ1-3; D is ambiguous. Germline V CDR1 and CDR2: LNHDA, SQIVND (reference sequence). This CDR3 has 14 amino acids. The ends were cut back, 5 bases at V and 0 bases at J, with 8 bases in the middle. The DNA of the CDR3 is TGTGCCAGTAGTGAGGTGGTCTCTGGAAACACCATATATTTT. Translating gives CASSEVVSGNTIYF.

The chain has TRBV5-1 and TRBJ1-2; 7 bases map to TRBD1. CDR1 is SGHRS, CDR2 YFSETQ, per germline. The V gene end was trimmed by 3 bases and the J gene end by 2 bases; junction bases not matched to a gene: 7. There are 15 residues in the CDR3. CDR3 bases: TGCGCCAGCAGCTGGACTACAGGGGACAACTATGGCTACACCTTC. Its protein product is CASSWTTGDNYGYTF.

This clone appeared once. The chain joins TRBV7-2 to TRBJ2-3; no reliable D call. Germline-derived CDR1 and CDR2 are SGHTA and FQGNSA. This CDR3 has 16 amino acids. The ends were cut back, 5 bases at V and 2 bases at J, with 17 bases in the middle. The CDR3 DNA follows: TGTGCCAGCAGCCTCCGCCCGGGTCGGGTCACAGATACGCAGTATTTT. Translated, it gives CASSLRPGRVTDTQYF. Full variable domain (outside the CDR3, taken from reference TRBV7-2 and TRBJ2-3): GAGVSQSPSNKVTEKGKDVELRCDPISGHTALYWYRQSLGQGLEFLIYFQGNSAPDKSGLPSDRFSAERTGGSVSTLTIQRTQQEDSAVYLCASSLRPGRVTDTQYFGPGTRLTVL.

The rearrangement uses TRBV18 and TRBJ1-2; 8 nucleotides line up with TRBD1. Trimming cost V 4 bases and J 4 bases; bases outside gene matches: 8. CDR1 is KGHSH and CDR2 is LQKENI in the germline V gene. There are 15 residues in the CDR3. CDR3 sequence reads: CASSRDRGGSYGYTF. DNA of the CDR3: TGTGCCAGCTCACGTGACAGGGGCGGGAGCTATGGCTACACCTTC.